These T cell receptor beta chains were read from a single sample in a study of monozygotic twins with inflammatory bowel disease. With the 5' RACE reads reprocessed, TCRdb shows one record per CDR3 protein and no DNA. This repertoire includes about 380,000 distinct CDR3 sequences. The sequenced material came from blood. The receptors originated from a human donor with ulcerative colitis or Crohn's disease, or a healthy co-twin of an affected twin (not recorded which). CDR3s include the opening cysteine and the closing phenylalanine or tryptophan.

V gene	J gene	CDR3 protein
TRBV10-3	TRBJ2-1	CAISGSQDLPREQFF
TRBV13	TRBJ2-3	CASSLGRLAGATDTQYF
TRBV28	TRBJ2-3	CASSFLGVKGDTQYF
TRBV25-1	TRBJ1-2	CASSWAEGQGYGYTF
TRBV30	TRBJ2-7	CAWSVLGTQSHEQYF
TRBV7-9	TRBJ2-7	CASSLGDRGNILYEQYF
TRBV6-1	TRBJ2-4	CASKGGAKNIQYF
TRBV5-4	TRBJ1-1	CASTRPGGSFRNTEAFF
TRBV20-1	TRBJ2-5	CSARAGTSGGHPTSGTQYF
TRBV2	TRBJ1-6	CASSLAWGSGESSYNSPLHF
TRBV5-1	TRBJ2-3	CASSFYYGLSTDTQYF
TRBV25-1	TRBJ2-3	CASRRQGTDTQYF
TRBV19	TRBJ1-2	CASNGGGGYTF
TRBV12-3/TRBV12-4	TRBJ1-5	CASTYGRDSNQPQHF
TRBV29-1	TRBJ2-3	CSGATSGGTLHTDTQYF
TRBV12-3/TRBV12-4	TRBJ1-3	CASSLSENTIYF
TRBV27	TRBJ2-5	CASNFQRGGRETQYF
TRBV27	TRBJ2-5	CASSSAQAGEETQYF
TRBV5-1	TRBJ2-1	CASSIGDSPSYNEQFF
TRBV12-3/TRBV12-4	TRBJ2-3	CASSSVRGQGYTDTQYF
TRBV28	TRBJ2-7	CASSLGPVFEQYF
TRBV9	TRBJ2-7	CASSVGAHYEQYF
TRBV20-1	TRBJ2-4	CSARVRGGRDIQYF
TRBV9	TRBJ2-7	CASSVSGTSGSYEQYF
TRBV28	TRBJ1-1	CASSLSLATDRNTEAFF
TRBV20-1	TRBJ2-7	CSATGEVYEQYF
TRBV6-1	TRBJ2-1	CASSLQGRNYNEQFF
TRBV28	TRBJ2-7	CASSLAGRQYF
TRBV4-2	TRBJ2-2	CASSLSRGGTGELFF
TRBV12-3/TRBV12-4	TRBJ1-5	CASSWGAGNLYSNQPQHF
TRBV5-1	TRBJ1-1	CASTRASGNTEAFF
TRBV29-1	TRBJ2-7	CSVGPGVSYEQYF
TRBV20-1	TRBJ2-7	CSASERGRSYEQYF
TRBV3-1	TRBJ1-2	CASSLSEDGYTF
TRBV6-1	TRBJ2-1	CASSLKGGATYNEQFF
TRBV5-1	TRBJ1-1	CASSVTISNTEAFF
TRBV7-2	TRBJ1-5	CASSSRAGDQPQHF
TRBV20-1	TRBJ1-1	CSATNREVAFF
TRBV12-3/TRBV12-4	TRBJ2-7	CASSSGLSYEQYF
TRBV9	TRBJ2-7	CASSEDSRGIMEQYF
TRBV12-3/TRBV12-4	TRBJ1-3	CASSPELPAGNTIYF
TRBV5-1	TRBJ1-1	CASSPLMNTEAFF
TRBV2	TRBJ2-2	CASNQRGLNTGELFF
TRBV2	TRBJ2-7	CASHNDRGHREQYF
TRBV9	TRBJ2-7	CASSAQGDLYEQYF
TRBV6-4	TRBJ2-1	CASSQVAGANNEQFF